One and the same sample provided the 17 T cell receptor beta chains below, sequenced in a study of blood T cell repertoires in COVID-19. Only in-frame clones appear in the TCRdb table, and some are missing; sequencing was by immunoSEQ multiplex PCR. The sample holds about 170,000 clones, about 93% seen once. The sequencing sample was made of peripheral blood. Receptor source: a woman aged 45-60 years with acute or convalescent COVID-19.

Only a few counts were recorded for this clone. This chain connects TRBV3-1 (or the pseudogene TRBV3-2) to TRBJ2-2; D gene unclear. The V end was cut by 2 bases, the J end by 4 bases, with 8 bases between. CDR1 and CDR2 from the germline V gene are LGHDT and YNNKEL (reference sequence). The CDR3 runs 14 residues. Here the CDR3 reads CASSQRLPTGELFF. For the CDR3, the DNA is TGTGCCAGCAGCCAAAGACTGCCCACCGGGGAGCTGTTTTTT.

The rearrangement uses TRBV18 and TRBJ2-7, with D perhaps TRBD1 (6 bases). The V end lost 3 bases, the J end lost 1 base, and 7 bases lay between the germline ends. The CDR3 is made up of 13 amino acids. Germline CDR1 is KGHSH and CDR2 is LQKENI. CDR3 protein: CASSPGQSYEQYF. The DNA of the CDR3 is TGTGCCAGCTCACCCGGACAGTCCTACGAGCAGTACTTC. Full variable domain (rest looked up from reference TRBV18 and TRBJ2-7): NAGVMQNPRHLVRRRGQEARLRCSPMKGHSHVYWYRQLPEEGLKFMVYLQKENIIDESGMPKERFSAEFPKEGPSILRIQQVVRGDSAAYFCASSPGQSYEQYFGPGTRLTVT.

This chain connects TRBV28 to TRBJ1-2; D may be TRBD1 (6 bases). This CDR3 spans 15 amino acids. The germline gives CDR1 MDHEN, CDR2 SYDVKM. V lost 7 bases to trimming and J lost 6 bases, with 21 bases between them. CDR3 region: CASTKGGAGAHGYTF. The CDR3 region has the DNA TGTGCCAGCACCAAGGGGGGGGCTGGTGCCCATGGCTACACCTTC.

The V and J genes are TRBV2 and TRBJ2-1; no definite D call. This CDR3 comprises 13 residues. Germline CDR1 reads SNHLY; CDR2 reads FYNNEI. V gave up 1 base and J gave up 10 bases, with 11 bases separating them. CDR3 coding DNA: TGTGCCAGCAGTGAAGGTCTGCGCCTAGAGCAGTTCTTC. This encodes CASSEGLRLEQFF.

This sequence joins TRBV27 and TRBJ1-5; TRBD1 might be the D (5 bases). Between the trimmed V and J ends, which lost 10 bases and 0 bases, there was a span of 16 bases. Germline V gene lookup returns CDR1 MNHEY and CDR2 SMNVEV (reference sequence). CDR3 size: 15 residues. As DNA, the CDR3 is TGTGCCACCAGGGAGGGGCCCTTTAGCAATCAGCCCCAGCATTTT. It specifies CATREGPFSNQPQHF.

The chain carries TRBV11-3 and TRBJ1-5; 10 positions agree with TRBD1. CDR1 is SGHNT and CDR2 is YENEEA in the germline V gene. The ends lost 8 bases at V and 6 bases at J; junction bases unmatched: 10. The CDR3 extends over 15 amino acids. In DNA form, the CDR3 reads TGTGCCAGCCCCCTCCGACAGGGGGCCGTTCAGCCCCAGCATTTT. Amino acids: CASPLRQGAVQPQHF.

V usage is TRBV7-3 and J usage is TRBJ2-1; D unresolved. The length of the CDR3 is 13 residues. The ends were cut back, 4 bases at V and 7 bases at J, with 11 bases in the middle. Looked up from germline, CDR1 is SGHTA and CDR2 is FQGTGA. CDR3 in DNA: TGTGCCAGCAGCTCCGGGTCCGGGAATGAGCAGTTCTTC. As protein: CASSSGSGNEQFF.

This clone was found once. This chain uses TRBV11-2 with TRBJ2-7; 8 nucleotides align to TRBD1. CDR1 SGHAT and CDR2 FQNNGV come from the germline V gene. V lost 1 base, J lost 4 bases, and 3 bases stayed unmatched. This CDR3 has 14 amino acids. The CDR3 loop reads CASSLGRTGYEQYF. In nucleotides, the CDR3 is TGTGCCAGCAGCTTAGGGAGGACAGGGTACGAGCAGTACTTC. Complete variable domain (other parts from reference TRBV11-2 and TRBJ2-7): EAGVAQSPRYKIIEKRQSVAFWCNPISGHATLYWYQQILGQGPKLLIQFQNNGVVDDSQLPKDRFSAERLKGVDSTLKIQPAKLEDSAVYLCASSLGRTGYEQYFGPGTRLTVT.

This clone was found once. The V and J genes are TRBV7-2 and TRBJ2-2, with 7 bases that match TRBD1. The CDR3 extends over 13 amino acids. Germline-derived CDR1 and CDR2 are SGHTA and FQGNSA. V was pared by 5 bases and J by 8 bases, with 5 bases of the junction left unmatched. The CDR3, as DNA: TGTGCCAGCAGCGTGACAGGGCCTGGGGAGCTGTTTTTT. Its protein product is CASSVTGPGELFF.

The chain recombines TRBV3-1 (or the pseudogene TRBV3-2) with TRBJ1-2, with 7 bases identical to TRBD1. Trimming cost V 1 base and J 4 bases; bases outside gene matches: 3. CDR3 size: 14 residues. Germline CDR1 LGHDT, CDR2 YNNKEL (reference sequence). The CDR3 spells CASSQVRDSYGYTF. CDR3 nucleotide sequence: TGTGCCAGCAGCCAAGTCCGGGACAGCTATGGCTACACCTTC.

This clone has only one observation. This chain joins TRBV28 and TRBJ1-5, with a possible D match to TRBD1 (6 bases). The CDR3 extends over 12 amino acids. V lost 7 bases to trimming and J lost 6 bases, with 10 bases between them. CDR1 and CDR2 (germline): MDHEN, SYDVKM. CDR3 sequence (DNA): TGTGCCAGCAATACAGGGACTCAGCCCCAGCATTTT. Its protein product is CASNTGTQPQHF.

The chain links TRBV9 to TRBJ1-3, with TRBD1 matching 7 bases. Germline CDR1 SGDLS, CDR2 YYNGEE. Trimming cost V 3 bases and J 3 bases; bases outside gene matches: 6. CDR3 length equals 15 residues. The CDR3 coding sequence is TGTGCCAGCAGCGCTGAGGGGGCTCATGGAAACACCATATATTTT. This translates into CASSAEGAHGNTIYF.

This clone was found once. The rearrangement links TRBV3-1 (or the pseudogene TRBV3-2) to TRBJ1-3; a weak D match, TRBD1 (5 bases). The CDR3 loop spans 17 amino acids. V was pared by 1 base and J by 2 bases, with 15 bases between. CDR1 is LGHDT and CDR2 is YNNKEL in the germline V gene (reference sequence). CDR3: CASSQGQGAGPGNTIYF. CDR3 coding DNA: TGTGCCAGCAGCCAAGGGCAGGGAGCGGGCCCTGGAAACACCATATATTTT.

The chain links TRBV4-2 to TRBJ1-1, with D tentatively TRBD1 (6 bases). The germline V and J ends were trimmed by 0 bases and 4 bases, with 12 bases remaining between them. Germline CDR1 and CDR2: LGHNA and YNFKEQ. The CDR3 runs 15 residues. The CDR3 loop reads CASSQDENRATEAFF. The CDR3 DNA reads TGTGCCAGCAGCCAAGATGAGAACAGGGCCACTGAAGCTTTCTTT.

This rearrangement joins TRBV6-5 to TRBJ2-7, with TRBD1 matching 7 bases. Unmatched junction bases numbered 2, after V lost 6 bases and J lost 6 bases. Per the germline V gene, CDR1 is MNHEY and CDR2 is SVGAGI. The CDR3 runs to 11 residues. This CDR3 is CASSAGGEQYF. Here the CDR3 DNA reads TGTGCCAGCAGCGCAGGGGGCGAGCAGTACTTC.

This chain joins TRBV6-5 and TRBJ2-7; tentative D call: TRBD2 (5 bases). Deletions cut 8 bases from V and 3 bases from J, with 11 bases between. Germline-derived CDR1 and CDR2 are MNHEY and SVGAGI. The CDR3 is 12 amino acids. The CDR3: CASRHGNYEQYF. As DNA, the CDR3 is TGTGCCAGCCGACACGGGAACTACGAGCAGTACTTC.

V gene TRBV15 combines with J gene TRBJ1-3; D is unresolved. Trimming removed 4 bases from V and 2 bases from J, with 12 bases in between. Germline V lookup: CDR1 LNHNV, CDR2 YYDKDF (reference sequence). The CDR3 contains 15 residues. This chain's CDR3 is CATSKSKSPGNTIYF. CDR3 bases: TGTGCCACCAGCAAGAGCAAAAGTCCTGGAAACACCATATATTTT.